This TCR beta chain is drawn from a study of Tregs in tolerant kidney transplant recipients. About the research overall: Related graft donors supplied nonmyeloablative bone marrow transplants, and mixed chimerism was transient. Findings of the study overall: In tolerant patients, donor-specific Tregs outgrew total Tregs, suggesting antigen-driven expansion. Changing PCR primers prevented nucleotide comparison between some patients' samples.

Clones were sequenced by immunoSEQ multiplex PCR, and TCRdb holds only the in-frame ones, with some missing. The sample has some 70,000 clones; just under 95% are singletons. To note about this clone: What it binds is not known.

With 3 bases removed from V and 4 bases from J, the gap between germline ends came to 29 bases. CDR1 is SGDLS and CDR2 is YYNGEE in the germline V gene. This CDR3 is 20 amino acids long. The TCR was taken from a human donor who received a combined kidney and bone marrow transplant. The chain recombines TRBV9 with TRBJ2-1; the D gene is possibly TRBD2 (6 bases). Sequencing was performed on CD8+ T cells from blood, taken before the transplant. CDR3 DNA: TGTGCCAGCAGCGATACGGACTCGGGAGCTGGGACTGTACCATACAATGAGCAGTTCTTC. It yields the protein CASSDTDSGAGTVPYNEQFF.